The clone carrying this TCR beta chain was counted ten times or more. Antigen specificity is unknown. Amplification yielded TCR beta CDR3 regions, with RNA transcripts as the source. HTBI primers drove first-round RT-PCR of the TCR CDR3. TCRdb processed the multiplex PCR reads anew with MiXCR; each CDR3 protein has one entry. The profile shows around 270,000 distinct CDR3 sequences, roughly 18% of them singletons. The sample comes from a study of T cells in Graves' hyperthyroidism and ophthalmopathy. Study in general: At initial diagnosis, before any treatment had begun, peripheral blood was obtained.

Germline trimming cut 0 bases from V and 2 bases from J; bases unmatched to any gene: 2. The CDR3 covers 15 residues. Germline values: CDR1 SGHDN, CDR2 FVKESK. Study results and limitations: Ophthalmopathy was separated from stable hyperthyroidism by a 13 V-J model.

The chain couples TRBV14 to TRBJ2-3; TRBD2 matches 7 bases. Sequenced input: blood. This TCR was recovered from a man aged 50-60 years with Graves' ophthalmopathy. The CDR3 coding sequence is TGTGCCAGCAGCCAAGACCTAGCGGCCACAGATACGCAGTATTTT. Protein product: CASSQDLAATDTQYF.